One sample yielded the 17 T cell receptor beta chains listed below, sequenced in a study of cytomegalovirus exposure and HLA in healthy donors. Primers for the PCR totalled 60 Vbeta and 13 Jbeta. Measured with immunoSEQ multiplex PCR; TCRdb has only the in-frame clones, and not every one. This table holds 150,000 to 200,000 clones, around 75% found once. Sequenced material: PBMCs. These receptors originate from a man aged 18-30 years in good health and CMV-seropositive.

This chain joins TRBV29-1 and TRBJ2-3; 9 nucleotides match TRBD2. The V gene's germline CDR1 is SQVTM and CDR2 ANQGSEA. This CDR3 contains 14 residues. Here the CDR3 DNA reads TGCTGTTTTCGACCTAGCGGGATCGCAGATACGCAGTATTTT. It translates to CCFRPSGIADTQYF.

The V gene is TRBV29-1, the J gene TRBJ2-1, with 7 bases matching TRBD1. Germline V CDR1 and CDR2: SQVTM, ANQGSEA. Germline trimming cut 6 bases from V and 5 bases from J; bases unmatched to any gene: 10. This CDR3 has 14 residues. The CDR3 spells CSVDPTGSHNEQFF. The CDR3 DNA reads as TGCAGCGTAGACCCGACAGGGTCCCACAATGAGCAGTTCTTC.

The chain carries TRBV7-8 and TRBJ2-5; 10 bases are a match to TRBD2. Germline lookup yields CDR1 SGHVS and CDR2 FQNEAQ. CDR3 length: 16 residues. J was trimmed by 0 bases and V by 2 bases; bases with no gene match: 3. The CDR3 DNA sequence: TGTGCCAGCAGCTTAATGACTAGCGGGTACCAAGAGACCCAGTACTTC. Its protein is CASSLMTSGYQETQYF.

The J gene is TRBJ2-5, the V gene TRBV6-6; 12 bases map to TRBD1. Gene TRBJ2-7 matches the end of the DNA better, so the J call may be wrong. CDR3 length: 15 residues. Germline CDR1 is MNHNY and CDR2 is SVGAGI (reference sequence). The CDR3 nucleotides read TGTGCCAGCAGCCGACCGGGACAGGGGGCTAGCGAGCAGTACTTC. Amino acids: CASSRPGQGASEQYF.

This chain connects TRBV21-1 to TRBJ1-1; TRBD1, the table's D call, was not compared with the DNA. TRBV21-1 is tagged as a pseudogene. The CDR3 loop spans 16 amino acids. CDR3: CASSKPHQGNNTEAFF. For the CDR3, the DNA is TGTGCCAGCAGCAAACCCCACCAGGGGAACAACACTGAAGCTTTCTTT.

This rearrangement joins TRBV19 to TRBJ1-5, with a tentative D call TRBD1 (6 bases). V was trimmed by 6 bases and J by 7 bases, leaving 25 bases between them. This CDR3 is built from 17 residues. Per the germline V gene, CDR1 is LNHDA and CDR2 is SQIVND (reference sequence). In nucleotides, the CDR3 is TGTGCCAGTAGCCAAAGGCCAGAACAGGGCGGACGGCAGCCCCAGCATTTT. This encodes CASSQRPEQGGRQPQHF.

This clone came up a few times. V and J are TRBV7-9 and TRBJ2-3, with TRBD2 identical over 11 bases. Unmatched junction bases numbered 7, after V lost 6 bases and J lost 2 bases. The germline V gene has CDR1 SEHNR and CDR2 FQNEAQ (reference sequence). The CDR3 is 16 residues long. The CDR3 region is CASSQGLAGYTDTQYF. The CDR3 nucleotides read TGTGCCAGCAGTCAAGGACTAGCGGGCTACACAGATACGCAGTATTTT.

This clone was recorded a few times. The chain recombines TRBV29-1 with TRBJ1-4; 7 bases align to TRBD1. The V and J ends lost 4 bases and 8 bases, in that order; junction bases with no gene match: 10. The CDR3 covers 14 residues. Germline-derived CDR1 and CDR2 are SQVTM and ANQGSEA. In DNA form, the CDR3 reads TGCAGCGTTGGATTCGGGACAGTAAAGGAAAAACTGTTTTTT. It specifies CSVGFGTVKEKLFF.

V gene TRBV7-9 combines with J gene TRBJ2-2; D is unresolved. The CDR3 covers 14 residues. CDR1 is SEHNR and CDR2 is FQNEAQ in the germline V gene (reference sequence). V was pared by 4 bases and J by 9 bases, with 15 bases between. CDR3 nucleotides: TGTGCCAGCAGCTCAAGCTACGGTACCCGGGAGCTGTTTTTT. Its translation is CASSSSYGTRELFF.

The V and J genes are TRBV5-5 and TRBJ2-7, with TRBD2 identical over 7 bases. Germline CDR1 is SGHKS and CDR2 is YYEKEE (reference sequence). Trimming at V came to 0 bases and at J to 3 bases, leaving 9 bases not matched to a gene. This CDR3 contains 16 residues. CDR3 sequence reads: CASSLGGRGRIYEQYF. The CDR3, as DNA: TGTGCCAGCAGCTTGGGGGGGAGGGGACGGATCTACGAGCAGTACTTC.

V gene TRBV6-5 combines with J gene TRBJ2-7; 8 nucleotides agree with TRBD1. Germline assignment: CDR1 MNHEY and CDR2 SVGAGI. V shed 4 bases, J shed 9 bases, and the junction held 5 bases outside the gene matches. There are 12 residues in the CDR3. As DNA, the CDR3 is TGTGCCAGCAGTTCCCAGGGGGCGCGGCAGTACTTC. The encoded protein is CASSSQGARQYF.

The J gene is TRBJ2-2, the V gene TRBV5-1, with TRBD2 matching over 13 bases. This CDR3 has 15 amino acids. Germline V gene lookup returns CDR1 SGHRS and CDR2 YFSETQ. Losses at the gene ends were 3 bases for V and 5 bases for J; bases not matched to a gene: 1. In DNA, the CDR3 is TGCGCCAGCAGCTGGGGACTAGCGGGAACCGGGGAGCTGTTTTTT. This sequence encodes CASSWGLAGTGELFF. The entire variable domain, with the rest obtained from reference TRBV5-1 and TRBJ2-2, is as follows: KAGVTQTPRYLIKTRGQQVTLSCSPISGHRSVSWYQQTPGQGLQFLFEYFSETQRNKGNFPGRFSGRQFSNSRSEMNVSTLELGDSALYLCASSWGLAGTGELFFGEGSRLTVL.

V gene TRBV5-8 combines with J gene TRBJ2-5, with TRBD2 as a possible D gene (5 bases). V gave up 0 bases and J gave up 5 bases, with 8 bases separating them. Germline-derived CDR1 and CDR2 are SGHTS and YDEGEE. The CDR3 totals 13 residues. The CDR3 region has the DNA TGTGCCAGCAGCTTGGTACGGGGTGAGACCCAGTACTTC. Translated, it gives CASSLVRGETQYF.

The J gene is TRBJ2-1, the V gene TRBV7-2; 7 bases align to TRBD2. This CDR3 contains 15 residues. With 5 bases clipped from V and 2 bases from J, the junction kept 6 bases outside the gene matches. Germline CDR1 reads SGHTA; CDR2 reads FQGNSA. CDR3 in amino acids: CASSPPSGAYNEQFF. The CDR3 region has the DNA TGTGCCAGCAGCCCACCTAGCGGAGCCTACAATGAGCAGTTCTTC.

This clone was counted only a few times. The gene calls are TRBV28 and TRBJ2-7; D gene unclear. V was shortened by 6 bases and J by 6 bases, with 18 bases between the two germline ends. The CDR3 has 14 amino acids. Germline V lookup: CDR1 MDHEN, CDR2 SYDVKM. CDR3 loop: CASRPPAVASEQYF. The CDR3, as DNA: TGTGCCAGCAGACCCCCGGCGGTAGCATCCGAGCAGTACTTC.

The gene calls are TRBV30 and TRBJ1-2, with D perhaps matching TRBD1 (6 bases). V lost 1 base and J lost 3, with 9 bases in between. Germline V gene data show CDR1 as GTSNPN and CDR2 as SVGIG (reference sequence). The CDR3 runs 13 residues. CDR3 bases: TGTGCCTGGAGTGATCAGGGGTACTATGGCTACACCTTC. Translation gives CAWSDQGYYGYTF.

V gene TRBV5-6 combines with J gene TRBJ2-1; the match to TRBD2 covers 8 bases. In germline, CDR1 is SGHDT, CDR2 YYEEEE. After removal of 6 bases from V and 4 bases from J, the junction contained 12 bases not matched to a gene. This CDR3 comprises 16 residues. CDR3 loop: CASTWYGTRNYNEQFF. CDR3 bases: TGTGCCAGCACCTGGTATGGGACTAGAAATTACAATGAGCAGTTCTTC.